These T cell receptor beta chains were read from a single sample in a study of tumor-infiltrating lymphocytes in primary liver carcinoma. TCRdb re-analysed the multiplex PCR reads in MiXCR, keeping a single row per CDR3 protein. The table lists approximately 40,000 distinct CDR3 sequences, 70% to 85% of them singletons. The sequenced material came from liver tumor tissue from sampling region 4. These TCRs come from a man aged 35 to 55 with primary liver carcinoma and hepatitis B virus infection. The CDR3 runs from the conserved cysteine through the conserved F or W. Each record gives: J gene, clone size, D gene, V gene, CDR3 protein, CDR3 DNA. D genes are given only for firm matches. Only part of the rows carry a size: once, few, many, or a class if the clone is expanded.

TRBJ1-2 | medium-sized | . | TRBV29-1 | CSGATGSYGYTF | TGCAGCGGGGCGACAGGATCCTATGGCTACACCTTC
TRBJ1-6 | . | TRBD1 | TRBV5-4 | CASSGTVPSPPLHF | TGTGCCAGCTCAGGGACAGTGCCTAGTCCACCCCTCCATTTT
TRBJ2-7 | . | TRBD1 | TRBV10-2 | CASSPSGGREEQYF | TGTGCCAGCAGTCCCTCAGGGGGCCGGGAGGAGCAGTACTTC
TRBJ1-2 | many | . | TRBV4-3 | CAGSQAGNYGYTF | TGCGCCGGCAGCCAAGCCGGAAACTATGGCTACACCTTC
TRBJ1-1 | . | . | TRBV12-3/TRBV12-4 | CASSSTEGNTEAFF | TGTGCCAGCAGTTCGACAGAGGGGAACACTGAAGCTTTCTTT
TRBJ2-1 | few | . | TRBV15 | CATSRGHGGREQFF | TGTGCCACCAGCAGAGGCCATGGGGGACGGGAGCAGTTCTTC
TRBJ1-1 | . | . | TRBV7-9 | CASSLQGNTEVFF | TGTGCCAGCAGCTTACAGGGGAACACTGAAGTTTTCTTT
TRBJ2-7 | . | TRBD2 | TRBV5-1 | CASSLTSGRFKQYF | TGCGCCAGCAGTTTGACTAGCGGGAGATTCAAGCAGTACTTC
TRBJ2-2 | many | . | TRBV30 | CAWRGQEDTGELFF | TGTGCCTGGAGAGGTCAGGAGGACACCGGGGAGCTGTTTTTT
TRBJ2-3 | . | TRBD1 | TRBV6-2/TRBV6-3 | CASSLHRGLLDQPQYF | TGTGCCAGCAGTCTCCACAGGGGTCTGTTGGATCAGCCCCAGTATTTT
TRBJ2-5 | . | . | TRBV7-8 | CASSPGETLYF | TGTGCCAGCAGCCCCGGGGAGACCCTGTATTTC
TRBJ2-7 | . | . | TRBV7-9 | CASRLDFYEQYF | TGTGCCAGCAGACTTGACTTCTACGAGCAGTACTTC
TRBJ1-2 | . | . | TRBV5-1 | CACSLPGKGYSYTF | TGCGCCTGCAGCTTGCCTGGGAAGGGTTATAGCTACACCTTC
TRBJ1-2 | . | TRBD1 | TRBV28 | CASSLQGVGGYTF | TGTGCCAGCAGCCTACAGGGGGTAGGGGGCTACACCTTC
TRBJ1-1 | many | TRBD1 | TRBV28 | CASSLPGQGVRRAFF | TGTGCCAGCAGTTTACCGGGACAGGGGGTGAGGAGAGCTTTCTTT
TRBJ1-1 | once | . | TRBV5-5 | CAGSHEGERYTEAFF | TGTGCCGGTAGCCATGAGGGTGAGCGGTATACTGAAGCTTTCTTT
TRBJ2-3 | once | . | TRBV11-1 | CASSLIRSDTRYF | TGTGCCAGCAGCTTGATCCGATCAGATACGCGGTATTTT
TRBJ2-1 | . | . | TRBV11-3 | CAGSIGVSNNEQFF | TGTGCCGGCAGCATAGGCGTCTCAAACAATGAGCAGTTCTTC
TRBJ2-7 | . | . | TRBV12-3/TRBV12-4 | CTSSLNSGKIPYEQYF | TGTACCAGTAGTTTAAATTCTGGGAAGATTCCCTACGAGCAGTACTTC
TRBJ2-7 | many | TRBD1 | TRBV19 | CASSMADRVGYEQYF | TGTGCCAGTAGTATGGCGGACAGGGTTGGCTACGAGCAGTACTTC
TRBJ2-7 | . | TRBD1 | TRBV10-2 | CASRRDRGIDEQYF | TGCGCCAGCAGAAGGGACAGGGGTATTGACGAGCAGTACTTC
TRBJ2-3 | . | . | TRBV11-2 | CASTIRRLRESTDSQYF | TGTGCCAGCACCATCCGGAGGCTAAGGGAGAGCACAGATTCGCAGTATTTT
TRBJ2-1 | . | . | TRBV11-3 | CDSSLGVINNEQFF | TGTGACAGCAGCTTAGGGGTCATCAACAATGAACAGTTCTTT
TRBJ2-3 | once | TRBD2 | TRBV5-5 | CASNSTGTSGSGDTQYF | TGTGCCAGCAACTCGACCGGGACTAGCGGGAGTGGAGATACGCAGTATTTT
TRBJ1-1 | . | . | TRBV29-1 | CSVDGGWGMTTEAFF | TGCAGTGTTGACGGGGGGTGGGGGATGACGACTGAGGCTTTCTTT
TRBJ2-3 | once | . | TRBV5-1 | CASNFCHNTDTQYF | TGCGCCAGCAACTTCTGCCATAACACAGATACGCAGTATTTT
TRBJ2-1 | many | TRBD2 | TRBV14 | CASSQGLSSGRSRNEQFF | TGTGCCAGCAGCCAAGGGTTGTCTAGCGGGAGATCTAGGAATGAGCAGTTCTTC
TRBJ2-5 | . | . | TRBV12-3/TRBV12-4 | CDSSRSGTETQNF | TGTGACAGCAGCAGAAGCGGGACAGAGACCCAGAACTTC
TRBJ2-7 | few | . | TRBV10-3 | CTISGPGKHEQYF | TGTACCATCAGTGGGCCAGGGAAGCACGAGCAGTACTTC
TRBJ2-7 | medium-sized | . | TRBV4-3 | CASSQGGGEQYF | TGCGCCAGCAGCCAGGGAGGGGGAGAGCAGTACTTC
TRBJ2-2 | once | . | TRBV11-1 | CASIFWDTGDLFF | TGCGCCAGCATCTTTTGGGACACCGGGGATCTGTTTTTT
TRBJ1-1 | . | . | TRBV28 | CAGSWRGNTEAFF | TGTGCCGGCAGTTGGAGGGGGAACACTGAAGCTTTCTTC
TRBJ2-7 | . | . | TRBV29-1 | CSVDTGYVIEQCF | TGCAGCGTCGATACAGGGTATGTCATCGAGCAGTGTTTC
TRBJ1-1 | . | . | TRBV7-2 | CASILQPNTEGFF | TGTGCCAGCATCCTGCAACCGAACACTGAAGGTTTCTTT
TRBJ2-5 | . | . | TRBV28 | CASGITGQGETQYF | TGTGCCAGCGGCATCACAGGGCAGGGAGAGACCCAGTACTTC
TRBJ2-5 | many | . | TRBV11-1 | CASSLAKGLQETQYF | TGTGCCAGCAGCTTAGCAAAGGGACTCCAAGAGACCCAGTACTTC
TRBJ2-1 | medium-sized | . | TRBV6-2/TRBV6-3 | CASSYHNEQFF | TGTGCCAGCAGCTACCACAATGAGCAGTTCTTC
TRBJ2-7 | . | . | TRBV11-1 | CANMGKRSYEQYF | TGTGCCAACATGGGGAAGCGATCCTACGAACAGTACTTC
TRBJ2-1 | . | TRBD1 | TRBV29-1 | CCFMHPGQDEQFF | TGCTGCTTCATGCACCCTGGACAGGATGAGCAGTTCTTC
TRBJ2-1 | . | TRBD2 | TRBV4-1 | CASSQVDLGLAGYNGQLF | TGCGCTAGCAGCCAAGTGGATCTCGGGCTAGCGGGCTACAATGGGCAGCTCTTC
TRBJ2-1 | . | TRBD1 | TRBV7-8 | CASSLGTGAYIEHFF | TGTGCCAGCAGCTTAGGGACAGGGGCCTACATTGAGCACTTCTTC
TRBJ2-1 | . | . | TRBV9 | CASSAGTLGNNEQFF | TGTGCCAGCAGCGCCGGGACTTTAGGTAACAATGAGCAGTTCTTC
TRBJ2-1 | . | . | TRBV28 | CASSKTGTTSYKEQFF | TGTGCCAGCAGTAAAACCGGGACAACTTCCTACAAAGAGCAGTTCTTC
TRBJ2-7 | . | TRBD1 | TRBV24-1 | CDTSVRDRGNEQYF | TGTGACACCTCCGTAAGGGACAGGGGGAACGAGCAGTACTTC
TRBJ1-3 | many | . | TRBV18 | CASSPERAGSTIYF | TGTGCCAGCTCACCAGAGAGAGCTGGAAGCACCATATATTTT
TRBJ1-2 | medium-sized | TRBD1 | TRBV10-2 | CASNPGQGASYTF | TGCGCCAGCAATCCGGGACAGGGTGCGAGCTACACCTTC
TRBJ1-6 | . | . | TRBV11-1 | CASSWTLVSPLHF | TGTGCCAGCAGCTGGACACTAGTTTCGCCCCTCCACTTT
TRBJ1-2 | many | . | TRBV20-1 | CSANGGVNYGYTF | TGCAGTGCTAACGGGGGCGTGAACTATGGCTACACCTTC
TRBJ2-2 | . | . | TRBV10-1 | CASSDGTGTGGLFF | TGCGCCAGCTCCGACGGCACAGGCACCGGGGGGCTGTTTTTT
TRBJ2-1 | many | . | TRBV5-1 | CASISDGAISYNEQFF | TGCGCCAGCATTTCAGACGGGGCAATCTCCTACAATGAGCAGTTCTTC
TRBJ1-5 | few | . | TRBV28 | CANSRTVGNQPQYF | TGTGCCAACAGTCGGACAGTTGGCAATCAGCCCCAATATTTT
TRBJ1-2 | . | . | TRBV7-2 | CASSLVAGPSYGYIF | TGTGCCAGCAGCTTAGTAGCCGGACCGAGTTATGGCTACATCTTC
TRBJ2-7 | . | . | TRBV5-1 | CASMETFLNGEQYF | TGCGCCAGCATGGAGACCTTCTTAAACGGCGAGCAGTACTTC
TRBJ2-3 | . | . | TRBV5-4 | CASSMLAEGLTDTQYF | TGTGCCAGCAGCATGCTCGCGGAAGGGCTCACAGATACGCAGTATTTT
TRBJ1-5 | . | . | TRBV12-3/TRBV12-4 | CASTRGITISQPQHF | TGTGCCAGCACGCGGGGCATCACAATAAGTCAGCCCCAGCATTTT
TRBJ2-3 | . | . | TRBV5-1 | CASSFGLRLETLTETQYF | TGCGCCAGCAGCTTTGGACTCCGACTGGAAACCCTAACGGAAACGCAGTATTTT
TRBJ2-2 | few | TRBD1 | TRBV6-4 | CASSDGQGAGKLFF | TGTGCCAGCAGTGACGGACAGGGGGCCGGGAAGCTATTTTTT
TRBJ2-6 | once | TRBD1 | TRBV11-2 | CASSIGGDRGISLSEANVLTF | TGTGCCAGCAGCATTGGGGGAGACAGGGGCATTTCCCTCTCTGAGGCCAACGTCCTAACTTTC
TRBJ2-1 | . | TRBD2 | TRBV4-2 | CAYSQVSGRANEQFF | TGTGCCTATAGCCAAGTGAGCGGGAGGGCCAATGAGCAGTTCTTC
TRBJ1-2 | . | . | TRBV12-3/TRBV12-4 | CVSSLRGTHRTNYGCTF | .